This TCR beta chain originates from a study of CD8 T cells in ankylosing spondylitis. V lost 4 bases, J lost 5 bases, and 12 bases lay in between. This CDR3 region has 13 residues. The germline gives CDR1 MNHNS, CDR2 SASEGT. As concerns this clonotype: Its target is not known.

Study-level results: Matched synovial fluid from ankylosing spondylitis patients was reported to be enriched for disease-linked clones. What appeared characteristic of ankylosing spondylitis blood was a TCR beta motif of eight or nine highly homologous variants. Clones linked to the disease showed a CD8+ phenotype. They occurred at relatively low frequencies in peripheral blood.

Making the TCR beta libraries involved quantitative 5'-RACE with molecular barcodes. TCRdb recomputed calls from the 5' RACE reads with MiXCR, one row per CDR3 protein. The data hold some 240,000 distinct CDR3 sequences, with about 7% observed a single time. The sequencing sample was made of blood, either unsorted or a sorted T cell fraction (not recorded which). V and J are TRBV6-1 and TRBJ2-7, with unresolved D. This receptor was obtained from a male donor with ankylosing spondylitis. CDR3 in DNA: TGTGCCAGCAGTGGTTACCCTAGAAACGAGCAGTACTTC. Translating gives CASSGYPRNEQYF.